This T cell receptor beta chain appears in the sequencing data of a study of CD8+ T cells in alopecia areata. Note on this clone: Its antigen is as yet unknown.

Extracted RNA was reverse transcribed, and the resulting cDNA served as sequencing template. Some clones are missing from TCRdb's copy, which holds only in-frame ones; the method was immunoSEQ multiplex PCR. The table shows 150,000 to 200,000 clones, with less than 75% occurring only once. CDR3 size: 12 residues. CDR1 and CDR2 (germline): LNHDA, SQIVND (reference sequence). With V trimmed by 4 bases and J by 8 bases, 0 bases remained unmatched. Overall study findings and caveats: Many expanded lesional clones stayed in scalp and blood while on tofacitinib.

Described treatment: oral pan-JAK inhibitor, 5-10 mg twice daily. Specimens obtained from alopecia areata patients comprised lesional scalp punch biopsies and peripheral blood. Cell sorting was applied to PBMCs, and CD4+ and CD8+ T cells were collected. This TCR was recovered from a human donor with alopecia areata. The chain employs TRBV19 and TRBJ1-2; TRBD1 agrees at 11 bases. Here the sequenced sample was CD4+ T cells sorted from blood, taken between weeks 55 and 65, from a patient treated with tofacitinib. CDR3 loop: CASSRTGGGYTF. CDR3 DNA sequence: TGTGCCAGTAGTAGGACAGGGGGCGGCTACACCTTC.